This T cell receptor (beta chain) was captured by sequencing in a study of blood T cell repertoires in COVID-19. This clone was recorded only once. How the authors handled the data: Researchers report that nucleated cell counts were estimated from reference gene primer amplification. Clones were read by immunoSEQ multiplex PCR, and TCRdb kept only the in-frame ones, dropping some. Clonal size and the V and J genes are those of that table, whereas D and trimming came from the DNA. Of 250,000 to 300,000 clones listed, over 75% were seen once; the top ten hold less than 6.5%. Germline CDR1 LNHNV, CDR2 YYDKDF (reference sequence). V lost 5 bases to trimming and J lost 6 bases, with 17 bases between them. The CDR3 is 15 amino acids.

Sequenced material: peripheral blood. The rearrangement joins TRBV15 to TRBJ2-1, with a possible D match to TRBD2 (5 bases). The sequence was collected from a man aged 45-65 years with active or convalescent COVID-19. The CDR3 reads CATSLERTRVNEQFF. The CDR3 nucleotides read TGTGCCACCAGCTTAGAGCGGACCCGGGTCAATGAGCAGTTCTTC. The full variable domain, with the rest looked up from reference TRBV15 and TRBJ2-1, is DAMVIQNPRYQVTQFGKPVTLSCSQTLNHNVMYWYQQKSSQAPKLLFHYYDKDFNNEADTPDNFQSRRPNTSFCFLDIRSPGLGDTAMYLCATSLERTRVNEQFFGPGTRLTVL.